This TCR beta chain was found in a study of beta chain features in type 1 diabetes. About the research overall: Age, gender, cell numbers and subset yield matched between patients and controls.

Germline V gives CDR1 SGHTA, CDR2 FQGNSA. CDR3 size: 14 residues. Trimming removed 0 bases at V and 5 bases at J, with 8 bases between. Isolation of CD4+ naive, central memory, regulatory and stem cell-like memory cells was achieved by sorting via CD45RO/CCR7/CD25/CD127/CD95/CD27. The study, taken as a whole, reports: Insertions were fewer and deletions more numerous at VDJ junctions in type 1 diabetes patients.

Concerning this clone itself: Its target is unknown. This specimen includes other DNA sequences encoding the same CDR3.

Sequenced material consisted of expressed TCRB transcripts (all of the isolated RNA was reverse transcribed). About 3.6 million reads on average were seen across naive, central memory and regulatory T cell samples. Produced via immunoSEQ multiplex PCR; TCRdb's table is partial and in-frame only. Here the sample spans approximately 160,000 clones, approximately 8.1% being singletons. Material: central memory CD4+ T cells from blood. This sequence was found in a man younger than 35 in good health. V and J are TRBV7-2 and TRBJ2-1; D perhaps matches TRBD2 (6 bases). The CDR3 DNA is TGTGCCAGCAGCTTAGCGGGGGGTAACAATGAGCAGTTCTTC. This gives the protein CASSLAGGNNEQFF.